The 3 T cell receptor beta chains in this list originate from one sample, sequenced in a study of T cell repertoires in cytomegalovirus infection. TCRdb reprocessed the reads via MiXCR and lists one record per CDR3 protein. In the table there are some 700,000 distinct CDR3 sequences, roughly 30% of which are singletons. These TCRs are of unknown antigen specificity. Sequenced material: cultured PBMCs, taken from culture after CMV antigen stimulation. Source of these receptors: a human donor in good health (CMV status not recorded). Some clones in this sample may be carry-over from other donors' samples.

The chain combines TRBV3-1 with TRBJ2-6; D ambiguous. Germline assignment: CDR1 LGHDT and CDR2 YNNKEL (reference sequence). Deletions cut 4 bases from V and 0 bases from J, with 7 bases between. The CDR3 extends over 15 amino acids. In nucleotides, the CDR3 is TGTGCCAGCAGCCCCTACTTCTCTGGGGCCAACGTCCTGACTTTC. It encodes CASSPYFSGANVLTF.

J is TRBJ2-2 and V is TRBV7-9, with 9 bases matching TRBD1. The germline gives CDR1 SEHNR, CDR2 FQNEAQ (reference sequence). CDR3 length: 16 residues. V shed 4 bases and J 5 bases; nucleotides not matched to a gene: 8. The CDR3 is CASSSGTGRRTGELFF. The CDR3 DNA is TGTGCCAGCAGCTCAGGGACAGGGAGGAGAACCGGGGAGCTGTTTTTT.

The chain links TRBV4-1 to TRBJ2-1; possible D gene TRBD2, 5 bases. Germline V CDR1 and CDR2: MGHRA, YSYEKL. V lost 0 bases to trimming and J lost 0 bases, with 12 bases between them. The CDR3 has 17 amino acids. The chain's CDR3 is CASSQDHFGSSYNEQFF. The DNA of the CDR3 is TGCGCCAGCAGCCAAGATCACTTTGGGAGCTCCTACAATGAGCAGTTCTTC.